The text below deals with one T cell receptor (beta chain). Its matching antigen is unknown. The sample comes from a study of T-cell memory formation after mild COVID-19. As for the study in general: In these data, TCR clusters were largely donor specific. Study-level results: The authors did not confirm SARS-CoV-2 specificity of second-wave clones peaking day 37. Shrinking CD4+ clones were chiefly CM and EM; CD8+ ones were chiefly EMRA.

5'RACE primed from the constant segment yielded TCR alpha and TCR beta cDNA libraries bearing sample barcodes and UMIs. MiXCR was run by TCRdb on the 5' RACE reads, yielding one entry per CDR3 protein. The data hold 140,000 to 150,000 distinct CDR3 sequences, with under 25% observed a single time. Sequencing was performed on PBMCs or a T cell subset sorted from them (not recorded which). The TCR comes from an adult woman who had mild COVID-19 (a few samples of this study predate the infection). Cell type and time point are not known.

CDR3 residues: CASSLALLRDRGPNEQFF. Written as DNA, the CDR3 is TGTGCCAGCAGCTTAGCCCTCCTCCGGGACAGGGGACCCAATGAGCAGTTCTTC. V gene TRBV7-2 combines with J gene TRBJ2-1; 10 bases map to TRBD1. Looked up from germline, CDR1 is SGHTA and CDR2 is FQGNSA. The length of the CDR3 is 18 residues. The V and J ends lost 0 bases and 6 bases, in that order; junction bases with no gene match: 11.